A selection of T cell receptor beta chains follows, all from one sample in a study of T cells in Graves' hyperthyroidism and ophthalmopathy. TCRdb itself ran the multiplex PCR reads through MiXCR, one entry per CDR3 protein. The sample has approximately 560,000 distinct CDR3 sequences; approximately 15% are singletons. The source material was blood. The receptors were sampled from a woman in her 30s with Graves' hyperthyroidism. CDR3s include the opening cysteine and the closing phenylalanine or tryptophan. D genes are given only for firm matches. Clone size is given for some rows only: seen once, a few or many times, or a class if the clone is expanded.

TRBV27	TRBJ2-3	TRBD1	few	16	CASSPRTGVNPDTQYF	TGTGCCAGCAGTCCGAGGACAGGGGTTAACCCAGATACGCAGTATTTT
TRBV7-9	TRBJ1-2	NA	few	14	CASSLGSDHSSYTF	TGTGCCAGCAGCTTAGGGTCGGACCACAGCAGCTACACCTTC
TRBV5-1	TRBJ2-3	TRBD2	NA	16	CASMFGGATSTDTQYF	TGCGCCAGCATGTTCGGGGGGGCTACTAGCACAGATACGCAGTATTTT
TRBV2	TRBJ2-1	TRBD2	many	15	CASTGLAGAYNEQFF	TGTGCCAGCACGGGACTAGCGGGAGCCTACAATGAGCAGTTCTTC
TRBV4-1	TRBJ2-1	NA	few	14	CASSPTGVGGEQFF	TGCGCCAGCAGCCCAACGGGAGTCGGTGGTGAGCAGTTCTTC
TRBV3-1	TRBJ1-5	NA	many	14	CASSPGQFNQPQHF	TGTGCCAGCAGTCCCGGACAGTTCAATCAGCCCCAGCATTTT
TRBV9	TRBJ2-7	NA	NA	15	CASSPSWTATYEQYF	TGTGCCAGCAGCCCGTCCTGGACCGCTACCTACGAGCAGTACTTC
TRBV4-3	TRBJ2-5	NA	few	16	CASSQGPLTLGGTQYF	TGCGCCAGCAGCCAAGGACCCCTGACTCTAGGGGGGACCCAGTACTTC
TRBV30	TRBJ1-2	TRBD1	many	12	CACVQGAGGYTF	TGTGCCTGCGTACAGGGGGCTGGTGGCTACACCTTC
TRBV11-2	TRBJ1-2	NA	many	14	CASSLGFREDGYTF	TGTGCCAGCAGCTTAGGTTTCAGGGAAGATGGCTACACCTTC
TRBV5-1	TRBJ2-7	TRBD1	many	14	CASSWTGGLYEQYF	TGCGCCAGCAGCTGGACAGGGGGGCTCTACGAGCAGTACTTC
TRBV11-2	TRBJ2-7	NA	many	16	CASSGTRQTPYYEQYF	TGTGCCAGCAGCGGGACCCGCCAGACCCCTTACTACGAGCAGTACTTC
TRBV5-6	TRBJ1-1	NA	many	12	CASSWRGTEAFF	TGTGCCAGCAGCTGGCGGGGAACTGAAGCTTTCTTT
TRBV7-9	TRBJ1-5	NA	many	16	CASSLWWQACNQPQHF	TGTGCCAGCAGCTTATGGTGGCAGGCCTGTAATCAGCCCCAGCATTTT
TRBV5-1	TRBJ2-2	NA	NA	16	CASSLVGRPNTGELFF	TGCGCCAGCAGCTTGGTGGGCAGGCCTAACACCGGGGAGCTGTTTTTT
TRBV27	TRBJ2-1	NA	many	12	CASSFRAGEQFF	TGTGCCAGCAGTTTCAGGGCCGGGGAGCAGTTCTTC
TRBV2	TRBJ1-4	NA	many	13	CASTLGPDEKLFF	TGTGCCAGCACCCTCGGACCTGATGAAAAACTGTTTTTT
TRBV5-1	TRBJ2-1	NA	many	13	CASSLGTNNEQFF	TGCGCCAGCAGCCTCGGGACAAACAATGAGCAGTTCTTC
TRBV12-5	TRBJ2-2	NA	NA	12	CASGLTTGELFF	TGTGCTAGTGGTCTCACCACCGGGGAGCTGTTTTTT
TRBV30	TRBJ2-7	NA	many	12	CALGRGPYEQYF	TGTGCCTTAGGGCGGGGGCCCTACGAGCAGTACTTC
TRBV10-3	TRBJ1-1	NA	many	16	CAISGTAGAGDTEAFF	TGTGCCATCAGTGGTACTGCAGGGGCGGGGGACACTGAAGCTTTCTTT
TRBV5-1	TRBJ2-1	TRBD2	few	16	CASSLGASGIRNEQFF	TGCGCCAGCAGCTTGGGAGCTAGCGGGATAAGGAATGAGCAGTTCTTC
TRBV10-1	TRBJ2-2	TRBD1	few	15	CASSIGGADTGELFF	TGCGCCAGCAGTATAGGGGGCGCCGACACCGGGGAGCTGTTTTTT
TRBV12-3/TRBV12-4	TRBJ2-5	TRBD2	NA	19	CASSRTGTSGSRVGETQYF	TGTGCCAGCAGCCGAACCGGGACTAGCGGGAGCCGGGTGGGAGAGACCCAGTACTTC
TRBV20-1	TRBJ2-7	TRBD2	many	14	CSAETSGSSYEQYF	TGCAGTGCTGAGACTAGCGGGAGTTCCTACGAGCAGTACTTC
TRBV29-1	TRBJ2-5	TRBD2	many	17	CSVERTSGVRGQETQYF	TGCAGCGTTGAGAGGACTAGCGGAGTTAGGGGCCAAGAGACCCAGTACTTC
TRBV12-3/TRBV12-4	TRBJ1-2	NA	many	13	CASSSGGIYGYTF	TGTGCCAGCAGTAGCGGCGGTATCTATGGCTACACCTTC